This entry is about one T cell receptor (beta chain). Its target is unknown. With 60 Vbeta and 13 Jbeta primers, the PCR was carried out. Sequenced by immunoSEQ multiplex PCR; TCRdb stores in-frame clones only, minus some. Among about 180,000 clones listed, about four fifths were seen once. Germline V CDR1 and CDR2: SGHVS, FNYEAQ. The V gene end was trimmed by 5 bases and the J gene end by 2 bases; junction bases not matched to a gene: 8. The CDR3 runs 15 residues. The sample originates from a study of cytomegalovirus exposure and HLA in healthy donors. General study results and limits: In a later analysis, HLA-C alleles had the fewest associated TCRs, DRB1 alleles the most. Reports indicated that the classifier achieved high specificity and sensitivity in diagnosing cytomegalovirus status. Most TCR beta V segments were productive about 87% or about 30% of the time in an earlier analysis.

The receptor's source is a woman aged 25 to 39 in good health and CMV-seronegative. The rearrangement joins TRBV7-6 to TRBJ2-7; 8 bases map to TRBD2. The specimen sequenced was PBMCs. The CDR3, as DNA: TGTGCCAGCAGCCCGACCGCGGGGGGACCCTACGAGCAGTACTTC. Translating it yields CASSPTAGGPYEQYF.